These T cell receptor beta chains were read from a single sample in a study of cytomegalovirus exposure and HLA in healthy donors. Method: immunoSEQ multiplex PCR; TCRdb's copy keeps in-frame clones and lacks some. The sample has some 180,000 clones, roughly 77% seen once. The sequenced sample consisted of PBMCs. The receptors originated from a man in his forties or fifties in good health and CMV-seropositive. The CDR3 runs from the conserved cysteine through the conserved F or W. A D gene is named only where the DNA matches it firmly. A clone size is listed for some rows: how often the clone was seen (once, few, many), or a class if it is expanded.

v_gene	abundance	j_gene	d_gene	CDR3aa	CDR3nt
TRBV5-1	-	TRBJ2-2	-	CASSLTDRNTGELFF	TGCGCCAGCAGCTTGACGGACAGGAACACCGGGGAGCTGTTTTTT
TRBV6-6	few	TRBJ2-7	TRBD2	CASKPGTSGNEQYF	TGTGCCAGCAAACCCGGGACTAGCGGGAACGAGCAGTACTTC
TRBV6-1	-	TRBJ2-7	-	CASSPQGTLYEQYF	TGTGCCAGCAGTCCCCAGGGAACCCTGTACGAGCAGTACTTC
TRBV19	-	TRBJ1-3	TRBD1	CASKRDRSSGNTIYF	TGTGCCAGTAAACGGGACAGGAGCTCTGGAAACACCATATATTTT
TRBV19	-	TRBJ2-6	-	CASSIGGQGYAGANVLTF	TGTGCCAGTAGTATAGGGGGCCAGGGATACGCTGGGGCCAACGTCCTGACTTTC
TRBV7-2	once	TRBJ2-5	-	CASSPDTSGLETQYF	TGTGCCAGCAGCCCGGACACCTCCGGGTTAGAGACCCAGTACTTC
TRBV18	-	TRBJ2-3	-	CASSPYVTDTQYF	TGTGCCAGCTCACCGTATGTCACAGATACGCAGTATTTT
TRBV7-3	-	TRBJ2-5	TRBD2	CASSSGSGTQYF	TGTGCCAGCTCTAGCGGGAGCGGGACCCAGTACTTC
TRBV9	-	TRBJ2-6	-	CASSAGLISSGANVLTF	TGTGCCAGCAGCGCGGGACTGATTTCCTCTGGGGCCAACGTCCTGACTTTC
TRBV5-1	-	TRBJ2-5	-	CASSRSEGLGTETQYF	TGCGCCAGCAGCAGATCGGAGGGCCTAGGTACAGAGACCCAGTACTTC
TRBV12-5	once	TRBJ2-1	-	CASGPDSPLQYNEQFF	TGTGCTAGTGGCCCAGACAGTCCATTACAGTACAATGAGCAGTTCTTC
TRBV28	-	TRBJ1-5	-	CASRGPNQPQHF	TGTGCCAGCAGGGGGCCCAATCAGCCCCAGCATTTT
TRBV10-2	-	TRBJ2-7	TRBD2	CASMPRGAGEQYF	TGCGCCAGCATGCCGCGGGGGGCAGGCGAGCAGTACTTC
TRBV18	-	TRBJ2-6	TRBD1	CASSPRDRGSGANVLTF	TGTGCCAGCTCACCACGGGACAGGGGCTCTGGGGCCAACGTCCTGACTTTC
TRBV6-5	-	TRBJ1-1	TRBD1	CASSYSKDRGQTEAFF	TGTGCCAGCAGTTACTCGAAGGACAGGGGGCAAACTGAAGCTTTCTTT
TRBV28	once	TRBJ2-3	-	CASSTPAGGVNTDTQYF	TGTGCCAGCAGTACCCCAGCGGGTGGGGTTAACACAGATACGCAGTATTTT
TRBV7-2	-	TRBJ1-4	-	CASSSEGWRTNEKLFF	TGTGCCAGCAGCTCAGAGGGTTGGAGGACTAATGAAAAACTGTTTTTT
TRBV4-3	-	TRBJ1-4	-	CASSPTLSSNEKLFF	TGCGCCAGCAGCCCGACTTTATCCAGTAATGAAAAACTGTTTTTT
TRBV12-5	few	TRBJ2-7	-	CASGGTTDYEQYF	TGTGCTAGTGGGGGAACGACAGACTACGAGCAGTACTTC
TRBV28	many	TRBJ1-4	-	CASVHAGSEKLFF	TGTGCCAGCGTTCATGCGGGTTCCGAAAAACTGTTTTTT
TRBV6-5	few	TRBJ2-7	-	CASSYRYRVYEQYF	TGTGCCAGCAGTTACCGGTACAGGGTGTACGAGCAGTACTTC
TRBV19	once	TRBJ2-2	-	CASSLNRNTGELFF	TGTGCCAGTAGTCTGAACAGGAACACCGGGGAGCTGTTTTTT
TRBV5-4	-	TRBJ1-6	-	CASSLDYNNSPLHF	TGTGCCAGCAGCTTGGACTATAATAATTCACCCCTCCACTTT
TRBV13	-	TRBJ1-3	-	CASSLRTASGNTIYF	TGTGCCAGCAGCTTACGGACAGCCTCTGGAAACACCATATATTTT
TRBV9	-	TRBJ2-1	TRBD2	CASSVRGTSIDEQFF	TGTGCCAGCAGCGTTCGCGGGACTAGCATCGATGAGCAGTTCTTC
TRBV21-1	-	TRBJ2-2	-	CASSKGGDRGVNTGELFF	TGTGCCAGCAGCAAGGGGGGGGACAGGGGGGTAAACACCGGGGAGCTGTTTTTT
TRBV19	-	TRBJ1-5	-	CASSISLSNQPQHF	TGTGCCAGTAGTATCAGTCTTAGCAATCAGCCCCAGCATTTT
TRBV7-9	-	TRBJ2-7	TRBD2	CASSSTSGPYEQYF	TGTGCCAGCAGCTCGACTAGCGGGCCCTACGAGCAGTACTTC
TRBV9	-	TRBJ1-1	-	CASSVAPTGIMNTEAFF	TGTGCCAGCAGCGTAGCCCCTACAGGGATTATGAACACTGAAGCTTTCTTT
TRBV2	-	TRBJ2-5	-	CASSERRGGSAQETQYF	TGTGCCAGCAGTGAAAGGCGAGGGGGTAGCGCGCAAGAGACCCAGTACTTC
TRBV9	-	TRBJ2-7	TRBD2	CASSVGGGKTAYEQYF	TGTGCCAGCAGCGTAGGGGGGGGAAAGACGGCCTACGAGCAGTACTTC
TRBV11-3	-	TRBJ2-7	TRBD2	CASSLDLQEAGEQYF	TGTGCCAGCAGCTTAGATCTTCAGGAAGCGGGGGAGCAGTACTTC
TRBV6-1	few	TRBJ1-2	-	CASRETENYGYTF	TGTGCCAGCAGAGAGACAGAGAACTATGGCTACACCTTC
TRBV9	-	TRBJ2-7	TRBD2	CASSAGLAGQQYF	TGTGCCAGCAGCGCCGGACTAGCGGGACAGCAGTACTTC
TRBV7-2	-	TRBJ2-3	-	CASSSKSAGTDTQYF	TGTGCCAGCAGCTCGAAGTCAGCGGGCACAGATACGCAGTATTTT
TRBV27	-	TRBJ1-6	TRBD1	CASSFETGGSPLHF	TGTGCCAGCAGTTTCGAGACAGGGGGATCACCCCTCCACTTT
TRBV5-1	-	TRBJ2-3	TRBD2	CASSLEGGTSGGAFTDTQYF	TGCGCCAGCAGCTTGGAAGGCGGGACTAGCGGGGGGGCTTTCACAGATACGCAGTATTTT
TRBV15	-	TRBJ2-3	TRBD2	CATSRGTSGTDTQYF	TGTGCCACCAGCAGAGGGACTAGCGGGACAGATACGCAGTATTTT
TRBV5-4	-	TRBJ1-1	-	CASSPYINTEAFF	TGTGCCAGCAGCCCTTACATTAACACTGAAGCTTTCTTT
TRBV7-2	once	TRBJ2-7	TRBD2	CASSRGGGGAYEQYF	TGTGCCAGCAGCCGCGGGGGCGGGGGGGCCTACGAGCAGTACTTC
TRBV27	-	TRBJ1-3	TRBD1	CASRATGGTGNTIYF	TGTGCCAGCAGAGCTACAGGGGGAACTGGAAACACCATATATTTT
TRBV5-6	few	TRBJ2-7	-	CASSLSRTVSYEQYF	TGTGCCAGCAGCTTGTCTCGGACAGTCTCCTACGAGCAGTACTTC
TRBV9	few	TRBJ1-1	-	CASSVAGNTEAFF	TGTGCCAGCAGCGTAGCAGGGAACACTGAAGCTTTCTTT
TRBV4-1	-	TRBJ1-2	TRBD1	CASSQGQGIGYGYTF	TGCGCCAGCAGCCAAGGACAGGGCATTGGGTATGGCTACACCTTC
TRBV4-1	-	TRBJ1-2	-	CASSQGGGENYGYTF	TGCGCCAGCAGCCAGGGCGGCGGGGAGAACTATGGCTACACCTTC
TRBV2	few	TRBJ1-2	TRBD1	CASSDGQDLVYGYTF	TGTGCCAGCAGTGACGGACAGGACCTGGTCTATGGCTACACCTTC
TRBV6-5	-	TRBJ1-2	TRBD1	CASSLTGGPYYGYTF	TGTGCCAGCAGCCTTACAGGGGGCCCATACTATGGCTACACCTTC
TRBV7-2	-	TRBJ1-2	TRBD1	CASSQGQGSGYTF	TGTGCCAGCAGCCAGGGACAGGGGAGTGGCTACACCTTC
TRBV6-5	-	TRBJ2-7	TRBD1	CASSGTEPYEQYF	TGTGCCAGCAGCGGGACAGAACCCTACGAGCAGTACTTC
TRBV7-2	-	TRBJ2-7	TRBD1	CASSPGGDSGYEQYF	TGTGCCAGCAGCCCAGGGGGCGACTCCGGATACGAGCAGTACTTC
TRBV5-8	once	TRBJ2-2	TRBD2	CASSFNSGGSGELFF	TGTGCCAGCAGCTTTAACAGCGGGGGGTCCGGGGAGCTGTTTTTT
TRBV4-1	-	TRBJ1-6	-	CASSQVGGGFGGSPLHF	TGCGCCAGCAGCCAAGTCGGTGGAGGGTTTGGAGGTTCACCCCTCCACTTT
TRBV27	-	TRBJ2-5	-	CASSHSDNRVETQYF	TGTGCCAGCAGTCATTCAGACAACCGAGTTGAGACCCAGTACTTC
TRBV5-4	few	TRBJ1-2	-	CASSLAEFSWGGYTF	TGTGCCAGCAGCTTGGCCGAGTTCTCCTGGGGCGGCTACACCTTC
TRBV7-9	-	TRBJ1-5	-	CASSTRGSNQPQHF	TGTGCCAGCAGCACCCGGGGTAGCAATCAGCCCCAGCATTTT
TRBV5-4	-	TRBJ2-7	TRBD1	CASSAPGQGTYYEQYF	TGTGCCAGCAGCGCCCCGGGACAGGGAACCTACTACGAGCAGTACTTC
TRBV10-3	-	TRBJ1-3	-	CAISTGGRNTIYF	TGTGCCATCAGTACTGGCGGAAGAAACACCATATATTTT
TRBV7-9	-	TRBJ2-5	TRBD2	CASSMSGGSGGTQYF	TGTGCCAGCAGCATGAGCGGGGGGTCCGGCGGGACCCAGTACTTC
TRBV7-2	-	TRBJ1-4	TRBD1	CASSLGTGGGEKLFF	TGTGCCAGCAGCCTAGGGACAGGGGGAGGTGAAAAACTGTTTTTT
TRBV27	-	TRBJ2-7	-	CASSLSPGEVAYEQYF	TGTGCCAGCAGTTTATCACCCGGGGAAGTGGCCTACGAGCAGTACTTC